This is a list of T cell receptor beta chains from one sample in a study of T cells in narcolepsy. The method was immunoSEQ multiplex PCR; TCRdb's version includes in-frame clones alone and lacks a portion of them. Found here are about 30,000 clones, around 83% of them singletons; the top ten hold over 0.6%. Sequencing input: memory (CD45RA-) CD4+ T cells from blood. The receptor set was obtained from a human donor in good health. Both conserved end residues are trimmed from each CDR3. The order of the fields is D gene, clone size, CDR3 length, J gene, V gene, CDR3 protein. A D gene is named only where the DNA matches it firmly. Some rows have no size entry. The others give once, few or many, or a class for an expanded clone.

D gene: NA; clone size: NA; CDR3 length: 14; J gene: TRBJ1-1; V gene: TRBV28; CDR3 protein: ASSLLGLTGGTEAF
D gene: NA; clone size: NA; CDR3 length: 12; J gene: TRBJ1-5; V gene: TRBV10-3; CDR3 protein: AISEGGLRQPQH
D gene: NA; clone size: NA; CDR3 length: 12; J gene: TRBJ1-1; V gene: TRBV5-1; CDR3 protein: ASSDLQSHTEAF
D gene: NA; clone size: NA; CDR3 length: 11; J gene: TRBJ1-2; V gene: TRBV6-6; CDR3 protein: ASKTDRNYGYT
D gene: NA; clone size: NA; CDR3 length: 13; J gene: TRBJ2-6; V gene: TRBV19; CDR3 protein: ASKGMDSGANVLT
D gene: TRBD1; clone size: NA; CDR3 length: 11; J gene: TRBJ2-2; V gene: TRBV6-1; CDR3 protein: ASSGQGAGELF
D gene: TRBD1; clone size: NA; CDR3 length: 13; J gene: TRBJ1-2; V gene: TRBV2; CDR3 protein: ASSEGGTALYGYT
D gene: TRBD2; clone size: NA; CDR3 length: 14; J gene: TRBJ2-5; V gene: TRBV6-1; CDR3 protein: ASSETMTSGWETQY
D gene: TRBD1; clone size: NA; CDR3 length: 13; J gene: TRBJ1-6; V gene: TRBV27; CDR3 protein: ASSPGQAHNSPLH
D gene: NA; clone size: NA; CDR3 length: 15; J gene: TRBJ1-4; V gene: TRBV5-4; CDR3 protein: ASSFLSGTGSNEKLF
D gene: NA; clone size: few; CDR3 length: 14; J gene: TRBJ1-1; V gene: TRBV5-1; CDR3 protein: ASSKGGSSLNTEAF
D gene: NA; clone size: NA; CDR3 length: 12; J gene: TRBJ2-2; V gene: TRBV11-3; CDR3 protein: ASSIRGYTGELF
D gene: NA; clone size: few; CDR3 length: 13; J gene: TRBJ1-6; V gene: TRBV19; CDR3 protein: ASSSGEGSIFPLH
D gene: NA; clone size: NA; CDR3 length: 12; J gene: TRBJ2-5; V gene: TRBV28; CDR3 protein: ASSFGGQQETQY
D gene: NA; clone size: NA; CDR3 length: 13; J gene: TRBJ1-3; V gene: TRBV7-9; CDR3 protein: ASSPKIRLGNTIY
D gene: NA; clone size: few; CDR3 length: 11; J gene: TRBJ1-4; V gene: TRBV7-9; CDR3 protein: ASSPIRKEKLF
D gene: NA; clone size: once; CDR3 length: 12; J gene: TRBJ1-4; V gene: TRBV6-6; CDR3 protein: ASSLGGTNEKLF
D gene: NA; clone size: NA; CDR3 length: 14; J gene: TRBJ2-2; V gene: TRBV7-2; CDR3 protein: ASSLGVGRPTGELF
D gene: NA; clone size: NA; CDR3 length: 11; J gene: TRBJ2-7; V gene: TRBV5-1; CDR3 protein: ASSPNEKDEQY
D gene: NA; clone size: NA; CDR3 length: 11; J gene: TRBJ1-2; V gene: TRBV28; CDR3 protein: ASSLPAVYGYT
D gene: NA; clone size: few; CDR3 length: 11; J gene: TRBJ2-1; V gene: TRBV6-1; CDR3 protein: ASTSRTYNEQF
D gene: NA; clone size: NA; CDR3 length: 11; J gene: TRBJ2-3; V gene: TRBV7-2; CDR3 protein: ASSLAPSDTQY
D gene: NA; clone size: NA; CDR3 length: 15; J gene: TRBJ2-3; V gene: TRBV13; CDR3 protein: ASSSHFGGVGTDTQY
D gene: NA; clone size: NA; CDR3 length: 14; J gene: TRBJ1-2; V gene: TRBV6-5; CDR3 protein: ASSSTGIGAIYGYT
D gene: NA; clone size: NA; CDR3 length: 14; J gene: TRBJ2-1; V gene: TRBV29-1; CDR3 protein: SVVPRDKGAGNEQF
D gene: NA; clone size: NA; CDR3 length: 12; J gene: TRBJ2-5; V gene: TRBV28; CDR3 protein: ASSFTGGGETQY
D gene: NA; clone size: NA; CDR3 length: 14; J gene: TRBJ2-2; V gene: TRBV19; CDR3 protein: ASSITGLLNTGELF
D gene: TRBD1; clone size: NA; CDR3 length: 15; J gene: TRBJ1-1; V gene: TRBV13; CDR3 protein: ASSLAGLQGMNTEAF
D gene: NA; clone size: NA; CDR3 length: 12; J gene: TRBJ2-1; V gene: TRBV7-2; CDR3 protein: ASSSQLSYNEQF
D gene: TRBD2; clone size: NA; CDR3 length: 13; J gene: TRBJ2-3; V gene: TRBV7-2; CDR3 protein: ASSPLAGGGDTQY
D gene: TRBD1; clone size: once; CDR3 length: 16; J gene: TRBJ1-3; V gene: TRBV5-6; CDR3 protein: ASSPPPGQVGSGNTIY
D gene: NA; clone size: NA; CDR3 length: 13; J gene: TRBJ1-6; V gene: TRBV5-1; CDR3 protein: ASSLGLGLGSPLH
D gene: TRBD1; clone size: once; CDR3 length: 12; J gene: TRBJ2-3; V gene: TRBV5-6; CDR3 protein: ASSSGQGTYTQY
D gene: NA; clone size: NA; CDR3 length: 12; J gene: TRBJ1-2; V gene: TRBV30; CDR3 protein: AWSKYRLLSGYT
D gene: NA; clone size: NA; CDR3 length: 12; J gene: TRBJ2-2; V gene: TRBV6-4; CDR3 protein: ASSATQGTGELF
D gene: NA; clone size: NA; CDR3 length: 11; J gene: TRBJ2-5; V gene: TRBV5-1; CDR3 protein: ASSSGDGETQY
D gene: NA; clone size: NA; CDR3 length: 15; J gene: TRBJ2-1; V gene: TRBV19; CDR3 protein: ASSIPFRGASHNEQF
D gene: NA; clone size: NA; CDR3 length: 12; J gene: TRBJ1-4; V gene: TRBV7-9; CDR3 protein: ASSLAGAGRKLF
D gene: NA; clone size: NA; CDR3 length: 12; J gene: TRBJ2-4; V gene: TRBV2; CDR3 protein: ASLPDLAKNIQY
D gene: NA; clone size: NA; CDR3 length: 17; J gene: TRBJ1-4; V gene: TRBV10-2; CDR3 protein: ASSESIGLAGAEREKLF
D gene: NA; clone size: NA; CDR3 length: 13; J gene: TRBJ1-1; V gene: TRBV28; CDR3 protein: ASSLSGQGNTEAF
D gene: TRBD1; clone size: once; CDR3 length: 14; J gene: TRBJ2-2; V gene: TRBV5-8; CDR3 protein: ASAGLTGVLTGELF
D gene: NA; clone size: NA; CDR3 length: 12; J gene: TRBJ1-1; V gene: TRBV2; CDR3 protein: ASSEVRRDTEAF